This T cell receptor beta chain came from a study of identical twins. Overall study results and limits: Recombination models fit unrelated individuals' TCR alpha sharing but underestimated twins'.

The sample holds a few counts of this clonotype. As yet, its antigen is unknown. MiXCR, run by TCRdb on the 5' RACE reads, gives a single entry per CDR3 protein. The sample has 500,000 to 550,000 distinct CDR3 sequences, about 22% seen once. The germline CDR1 and CDR2 sequences are LGHDT and YNNKEL (reference sequence). Losses at the gene ends were 4 bases for V and 5 bases for J; bases not matched to a gene: 5. This CDR3 has 15 residues. These data are also associated with another study on yellow fever vaccine responses in identical twins.

The TCR was taken from a woman aged 18-29 years in good health. Sequencing was carried out using CD4+ T cells sorted from blood. The chain combines TRBV3-1 with TRBJ1-1; 12 bases fit TRBD1. The CDR3: CASSRDRGRYTEAFF. The CDR3 DNA is TGTGCCAGCAGCCGGGACAGGGGGCGGTATACTGAAGCTTTCTTT.